These 5 T cell receptor beta chains came from one sample sequenced in a study of response to subunit inactivated influenza vaccine. TCRdb recomputed calls from the RT-PCR reads with MiXCR, one row per CDR3 protein. The sample consists of 430,000 or so distinct CDR3 sequences, approximately 11% of them appearing once. The starting material was PBMCs from blood, obtained roughly 47 days after vaccination. These receptors were collected from a man aged 45-60 years who received an inactivated influenza vaccine.

This clonotype was detected only a few times. The V gene is TRBV10-2, the J gene TRBJ2-7; 9 bases agree with TRBD1. V was pared by 6 bases and J by 2 bases, with 5 bases of the junction left unmatched. The CDR3 covers 14 residues. Per the germline V gene, CDR1 is WSHSY and CDR2 is SAAADI. The CDR3 loop reads CASRQRDRAYEQYF. The CDR3 DNA sequence: TGCGCCAGCAGGCAGCGGGACAGGGCCTACGAGCAGTACTTC.

A few counts support this clonotype. This chain connects TRBV18 to TRBJ1-2, with D possibly TRBD1 on 6 matching bases. This CDR3 region has 17 residues. The V gene lost 2 bases and the J gene lost 6 bases, with 22 bases spanning the gap. Per germline, CDR1 KGHSH and CDR2 LQKENI. The CDR3 is CASSPIQGGRNRDGYTF. The DNA of the CDR3 is TGTGCCAGCTCACCAATACAGGGAGGACGGAATAGGGATGGCTACACCTTC.

This clonotype was counted at least ten times. V gene TRBV6-5 combines with J gene TRBJ1-1; unclear D gene. V lost 4 bases and J lost 0, with 6 bases in between. The germline V gene encodes CDR1 MNHEY and CDR2 SVGAGI. This CDR3 is 13 amino acids long. The CDR3 region has the DNA TGTGCCAGCAGTTCAAGGATGAACACTGAAGCTTTCTTT. Amino acid sequence: CASSSRMNTEAFF.

This clonotype was counted at least ten times. The chain combines TRBV29-1 with TRBJ2-1, with 11 bases matching TRBD1. The CDR3 has 14 amino acids. With 6 bases clipped from V and 7 bases from J, the junction kept 8 bases outside the gene matches. The V gene's germline CDR1 is SQVTM and CDR2 ANQGSEA. As DNA, the CDR3 is TGCAGCGTCGAGAAGGACAGGGGGCGAAATGAGCAGTTCTTC. It specifies CSVEKDRGRNEQFF.

This chain connects TRBV4-2 to TRBJ2-1, with D possibly being TRBD1 (6 bases). Germline loops: CDR1 LGHNA, CDR2 YNFKEQ. Trimming shortened V by 5 bases and J by 6 bases, and 23 bases separated the two germline ends. This CDR3 is 17 amino acids long. The CDR3 DNA reads as TGTGCCAGCAGCTCCCCTCCGGGACACCCCCAGTCCAATGAGCAGTTCTTC. It translates to CASSSPPGHPQSNEQFF.